This T cell receptor beta chain was documented in a study of CD8 T cells in Susac syndrome. Overall study context: Patients with Susac syndrome were therapy-naive, treated with corticosteroids, or treated with intravenous immunoglobulin alone when blood was collected.

A quantity of roughly 0.5 to 1 ug RNA underwent reverse transcription using random hexamers. A multiplex approach, immunoSEQ multiplex PCR, amplified TCR beta CDR3 across 54 Vbeta and 13 Jbeta. TCRdb reprocessed the immunoSEQ multiplex PCR reads via MiXCR and lists one record per CDR3 protein. The sample includes about 150,000 distinct CDR3 sequences, approximately 95% of them seen just once. Germline V gene sequence: CDR1 SEHNR, CDR2 FQNEAQ (reference sequence). V was clipped by 5 bases and J by 5 bases; unmatched bases: 9. CDR3 size: 15 residues. TCR beta sequencing covered blood CD8+ and CD4+ T cells.

This TCR was recovered from a human donor with Susac syndrome. The sample comprised CD4+ T cells from PBMCs. The genes are TRBV7-9 and TRBJ2-7; 10 nucleotides match TRBD1. CDR3 amino acids: CASSPRGTGANEQYF. Written as DNA, the CDR3 is TGTGCCAGCAGCCCTCGTGGGACAGGGGCCAACGAGCAGTACTTC.